One and the same sample provided the 16 T cell receptor beta chains below, sequenced in a study of metastatic and nonmetastatic thyroid tumors (dated by TCRdb to about 2020). The receptor library was made with PCR. The instrument given in TCRdb is Illumina HiSeq 4000. The public reads were reanalyzed by TCRdb: fastp trimming at Q25, MiXCR alignment, in-frame beta chains only. The sample data list 9,500 to 15,000 clones, and about 33% of these were observed just once. The top ten constitute 10% to 15% of the sample. No treatment had been received by any patient before thyroid surgery. The sample was tumor tissue. The receptors derive from a female donor with papillary thyroid cancer or a benign thyroid nodule (not recorded which). Some clones in this sample may be carry-over from other donors' samples.

The V gene is TRBV6-2 or TRBV6-3, the J gene TRBJ1-2; maybe TRBD1 (6 bases). Per germline, CDR1 MNHEY and CDR2 SVGEGT. This CDR3 has 14 residues. V was cut by 8 bases and J by 4 bases, with 17 bases left in between. The CDR3 here is CASRGHGELYGYTF. DNA for the CDR3: TGTGCCAGCCGGGGACATGGGGAACTCTATGGCTACACCTTC.

This clone was recorded a few times. The V and J genes are TRBV6-2 or TRBV6-3 and TRBJ1-1, with unresolved D. Germline CDR1 MNHEY, CDR2 SVGEGT. This CDR3 comprises 13 residues. V was cut by 0 bases and J by 10 bases, with 12 bases left in between. Here the CDR3 reads CASSYSDGAPAFF. CDR3 bases: TGTGCCAGCAGTTACTCGGACGGCGCCCCAGCTTTCTTT.

This clone appeared many times. The genes are TRBV28 and TRBJ1-1; D is unresolved. The V and J ends lost 1 base and 1 base respectively, with 4 bases between them. The CDR3 consists of 13 residues. Germline loops: CDR1 MDHEN, CDR2 SYDVKM. CDR3 DNA sequence: TGTGCCAGCAGTTTATTAGAGAACACTGAAGCTTTCTTT. Residues: CASSLLENTEAFF.

For the CDR3, the DNA is TGTGCCAGCAGGAGCCCCTACAATGAGCAGTTCTTC. Encoded protein: CASRSPYNEQFF. This chain joins TRBV6-1 and TRBJ2-1; D is unresolved. V was cut by 6 bases and J by 2 bases, with 5 bases left in between. This CDR3 comprises 12 residues. Germline V gene lookup returns CDR1 MNHNS and CDR2 SASEGT.

This clone is medium-sized. J is TRBJ1-6 and V is TRBV27, with D possibly matching TRBD1 (5 bases). The length of the CDR3 is 15 residues. From germline, CDR1 is MNHEY and CDR2 SMNVEV (reference sequence). Trimming took 7 bases from V and 9 from J, leaving 19 bases between them. CDR3 DNA sequence: TGTGCCAGCACTAATCGGGACTCCCGTTTTTCACCCCTCCACTTT. The encoded protein is CASTNRDSRFSPLHF.

The chain links TRBV11-1 to TRBJ2-1; possibly TRBD2 for D (5 bases). The length of the CDR3 is 15 residues. CDR1 and CDR2 (germline): SGHAT, FQDESV (reference sequence). V was cut by 1 base and J by 3 bases, with 10 bases left in between. The CDR3 DNA sequence: TGTGCCAGCAGCTTAGAGAGCGGAGTCTACAATGAGCAGTTCTTC. As protein: CASSLESGVYNEQFF.

Judged by abundance, this clone is medium-sized (0.01 to 0.1%). The chain carries TRBV20-1 and TRBJ2-7, with D unclear. Trimming pared 0 bases from V and 2 bases from J, leaving 14 bases between. In germline, CDR1 is DFQATT, CDR2 SNEGSKA (reference sequence). This CDR3 has 15 amino acids. DNA of the CDR3: TGCAGTGCTAGAGACCCGGACGCAGTTCCCTACGAGCAGTACTTC. Translated: CSARDPDAVPYEQYF.

This clone was found many times. The chain recombines TRBV20-1 with TRBJ2-5; 7 bases are a match to TRBD2. The CDR3 has 12 residues. In germline, CDR1 is DFQATT, CDR2 SNEGSKA (reference sequence). Germline trimming cut 4 bases from V and 5 bases from J; bases unmatched to any gene: 4. As DNA, the CDR3 is TGCAGTGCTACCACCGGGGGGGAGACCCAGTACTTC. It yields the protein CSATTGGETQYF.

This clone is medium-sized (0.01 to 0.1%) within its sample. V is TRBV10-3 and J is TRBJ1-1; D is possibly TRBD1 (5 bases). V shed 6 bases and J shed 1 base, with 15 bases lying between them. Per germline, CDR1 ENHRY and CDR2 SYGVKD. The length of the CDR3 is 15 residues. The DNA for the CDR3 is TGTGCCATCAGCGAGAGCGGGGGGAGGAACACTGAAGCTTTCTTT. It specifies CAISESGGRNTEAFF.

The chain uses TRBV28 and TRBJ2-7, with TRBD2 matching over 7 bases. V shed 3 bases, J shed 3 bases, and the junction held 8 bases outside the gene matches. CDR3 length: 15 amino acids. In germline, CDR1 is MDHEN, CDR2 SYDVKM. CDR3 coding DNA: TGTGCCAGCAGTTTGCTGGGGGGGAGTCTCTACGAGCAGTACTTC. This sequence encodes CASSLLGGSLYEQYF. The whole variable domain, remainder taken from reference TRBV28 and TRBJ2-7, is DVKVTQSSRYLVKRTGEKVFLECVQDMDHENMFWYRQDPGLGLRLIYFSYDVKMKEKGDIPEGYSVSREKKERFSLILESASTNQTSMYLCASSLLGGSLYEQYFGPGTRLTVT.

This clone was seen many times. The chain recombines TRBV3-1 with TRBJ2-1; 12 bases align to TRBD2. The CDR3 is made up of 20 amino acids. From germline, CDR1 is LGHDT and CDR2 YNNKEL (reference sequence). The junction had 10 bases not matched to a gene; V was cut back by 0 bases and J by 1 base. The DNA of the CDR3 is TGTGCCAGCAGCCAAGATCGGCTAGCGGGAGGGCCTATATCCTACAATGAGCAGTTCTTC. Amino acid sequence: CASSQDRLAGGPISYNEQFF.

Concerning this clone: A much larger clone differs from this one at a single base, so this may be a read error. This likely comes from a read error, as the CDR3 has no conserved phenylalanine or tryptophan at its end. This chain joins TRBV20-1 and TRBJ2-1; D is perhaps TRBD1 or TRBD2 (5 bases each). CDR1 is DFQATT and CDR2 is SNEGSKA in the germline V gene (reference sequence). The V end was cut by 3 bases, the J end by 2 bases, with 11 bases between. The CDR3 has 14 amino acids. For the CDR3, the DNA is TGCAGTGCTAGGGCACTAGGGGCCTACAATGAGCAGTTCCTC. Translated, it gives CSARALGAYNEQFL.

This clone is medium-sized (0.01 to 0.1%). This rearrangement joins TRBV20-1 to TRBJ1-2; 7 positions agree with TRBD1. The CDR3 totals 13 residues. Per the germline V gene, CDR1 is DFQATT and CDR2 is SNEGSKA (reference sequence). J lost 6 bases, V lost 6 bases, and 10 bases had no gene match. CDR3 DNA sequence: TGCAGTGCCGTTAAAGACAGGGTGGATGGCTACACCTTC. Protein: CSAVKDRVDGYTF.

There are a few counts of this clone. The rearrangement links TRBV6-1 to TRBJ2-2; 8 bases are a match to TRBD2. Germline V gene data show CDR1 as MNHNS and CDR2 as SASEGT. Trimming took 5 bases from V and 4 from J; bases not matched to a gene: 6. This CDR3 comprises 15 residues. The DNA of the CDR3 is TGTGCCAGCAGTCAACTAGCGGAGTTCACCGGGGAGCTGTTTTTT. It yields the protein CASSQLAEFTGELFF.

The chain couples TRBV20-1 to TRBJ2-1, with no clear D. Trimming shortened V by 5 bases and J by 0 bases, and 8 bases separated the two germline ends. The CDR3 consists of 13 residues. The germline V gene has CDR1 DFQATT and CDR2 SNEGSKA (reference sequence). As DNA, the CDR3 is TGCAGTGCTGGCGAGAGCTCCTACAATGAGCAGTTCTTC. This codes for CSAGESSYNEQFF.

This clone is medium-sized (0.01 to 0.1%). This sequence joins TRBV6-4 and TRBJ2-2; the D gene is possibly TRBD1 (6 bases). Trimming took 5 bases from V and 0 from J, leaving 13 bases between them. Germline CDR1 and CDR2: MRHNA and SNTAGT. The CDR3 runs 16 residues. The chain's CDR3 is CASSIETGANTGELFF. DNA for the CDR3: TGTGCCAGCAGTATAGAGACAGGAGCGAACACCGGGGAGCTGTTTTTT.